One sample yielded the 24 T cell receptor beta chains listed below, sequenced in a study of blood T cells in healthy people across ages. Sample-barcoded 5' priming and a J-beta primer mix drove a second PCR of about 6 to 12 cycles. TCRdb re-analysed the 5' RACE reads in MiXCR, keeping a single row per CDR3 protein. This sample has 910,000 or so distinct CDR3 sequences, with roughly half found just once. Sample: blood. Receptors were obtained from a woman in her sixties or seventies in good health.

DNA for the CDR3: TGCGCCAGCAGCCAAGTTACGCGGGGGCTCGAGCAGTACTTC. Protein: CASSQVTRGLEQYF. V gene TRBV4-1 combines with J gene TRBJ2-5; maybe TRBD2 (7 bases). The J call may be wrong; the DNA end is better matched by TRBJ2-7. The CDR3 has 14 residues. The germline gives CDR1 MGHRA, CDR2 YSYEKL.

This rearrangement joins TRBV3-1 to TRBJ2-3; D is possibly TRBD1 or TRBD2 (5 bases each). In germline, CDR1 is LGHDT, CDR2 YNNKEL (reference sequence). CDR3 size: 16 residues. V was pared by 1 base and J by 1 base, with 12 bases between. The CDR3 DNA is TGTGCCAGCAGCCAAGGCCAGCAGGGAGGCACAGATACGCAGTATTTT. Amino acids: CASSQGQQGGTDTQYF.

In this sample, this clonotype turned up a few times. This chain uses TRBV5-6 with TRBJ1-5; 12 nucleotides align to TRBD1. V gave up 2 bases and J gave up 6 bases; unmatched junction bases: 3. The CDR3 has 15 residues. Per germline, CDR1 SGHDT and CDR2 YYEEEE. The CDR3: CASSFGTGGIQPQHF. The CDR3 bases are TGTGCCAGCAGCTTCGGGACAGGGGGCATTCAGCCCCAGCATTTT.

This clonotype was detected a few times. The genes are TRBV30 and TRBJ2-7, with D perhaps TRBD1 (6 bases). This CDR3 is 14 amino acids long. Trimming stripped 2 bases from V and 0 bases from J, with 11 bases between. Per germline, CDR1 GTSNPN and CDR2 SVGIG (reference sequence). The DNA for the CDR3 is TGTGCCTGGAGTCGGACAGCGAGCTCCTACGAGCAGTACTTC. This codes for CAWSRTASSYEQYF.

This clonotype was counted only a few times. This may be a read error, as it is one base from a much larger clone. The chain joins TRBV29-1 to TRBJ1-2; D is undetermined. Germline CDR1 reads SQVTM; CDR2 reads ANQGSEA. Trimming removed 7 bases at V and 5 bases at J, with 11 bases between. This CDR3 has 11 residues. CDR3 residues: CSGGQIYGYTF. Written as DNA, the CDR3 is TGCAGCGGTGGGCAGATTTATGGCTACACCTTC.

The CDR3 loop reads CASSWVLAGADNEQFF. The CDR3 DNA is TGTGCCAGCAGCTGGGTACTAGCGGGAGCTGACAATGAGCAGTTCTTC. This chain joins TRBV7-8 and TRBJ2-1, with 11 bases lining up with TRBD2. This CDR3 is 16 amino acids long. V shed 4 bases, J shed 5 bases, and the junction held 7 bases outside the gene matches. CDR1 is SGHVS and CDR2 is FQNEAQ in the germline V gene.

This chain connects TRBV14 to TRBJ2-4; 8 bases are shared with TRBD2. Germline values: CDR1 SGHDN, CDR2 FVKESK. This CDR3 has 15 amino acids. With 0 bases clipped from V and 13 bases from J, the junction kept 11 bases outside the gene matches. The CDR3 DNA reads TGTGCCAGCAGCCAAGACGGGACTAGGAGGTTGGAGCAGTACTTC. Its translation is CASSQDGTRRLEQYF.

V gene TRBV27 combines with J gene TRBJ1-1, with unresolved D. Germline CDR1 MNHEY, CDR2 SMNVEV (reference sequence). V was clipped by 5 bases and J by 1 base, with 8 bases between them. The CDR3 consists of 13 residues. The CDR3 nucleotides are TGTGCCAGCAGTCCCAACCCGAACACTGAAGCTTTCTTT. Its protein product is CASSPNPNTEAFF.

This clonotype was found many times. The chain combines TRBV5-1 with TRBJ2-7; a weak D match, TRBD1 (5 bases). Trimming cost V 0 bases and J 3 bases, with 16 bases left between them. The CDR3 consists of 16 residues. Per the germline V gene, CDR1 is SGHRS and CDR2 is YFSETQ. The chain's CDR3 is CASSLGQQRLNYEQYF. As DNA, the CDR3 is TGCGCCAGCAGCTTGGGACAGCAAAGACTTAACTACGAGCAGTACTTC.

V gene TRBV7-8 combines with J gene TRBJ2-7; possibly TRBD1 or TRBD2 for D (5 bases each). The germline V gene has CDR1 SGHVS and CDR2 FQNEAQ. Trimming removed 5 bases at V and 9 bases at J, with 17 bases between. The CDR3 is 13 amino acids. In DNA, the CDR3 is TGTGCCAGCAGCCCCTTCCGGGGCGGAGGGCAGTACTTC. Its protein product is CASSPFRGGGQYF.

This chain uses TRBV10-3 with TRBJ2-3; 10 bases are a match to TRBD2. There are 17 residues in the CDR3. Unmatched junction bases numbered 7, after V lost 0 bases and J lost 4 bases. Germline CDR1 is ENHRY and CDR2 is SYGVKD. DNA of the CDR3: TGTGCCATCAGTGAGTCGACTCCTAGCGGGAGTTCAGATACGCAGTATTTT. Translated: CAISESTPSGSSDTQYF.

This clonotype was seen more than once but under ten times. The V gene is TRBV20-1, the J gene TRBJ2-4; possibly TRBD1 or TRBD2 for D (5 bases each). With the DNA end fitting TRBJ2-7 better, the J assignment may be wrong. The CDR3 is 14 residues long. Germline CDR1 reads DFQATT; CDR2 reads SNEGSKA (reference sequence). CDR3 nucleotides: TGCAGTGCTAGAGTGAGGGGCGACTTCTACGAGCAGTACTTC. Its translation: CSARVRGDFYEQYF.

CDR3 protein: CASSTERLLPDTQYF. The CDR3 coding sequence is TGTGCCAGCAGTACCGAGCGGCTCCTCCCAGATACGCAGTATTTT. The J gene is TRBJ2-3, the V gene TRBV28; the D gene is possibly TRBD2 (5 bases). V was pared by 5 bases and J by 4 bases, with 16 bases between. There are 15 residues in the CDR3. Germline V lookup: CDR1 MDHEN, CDR2 SYDVKM.

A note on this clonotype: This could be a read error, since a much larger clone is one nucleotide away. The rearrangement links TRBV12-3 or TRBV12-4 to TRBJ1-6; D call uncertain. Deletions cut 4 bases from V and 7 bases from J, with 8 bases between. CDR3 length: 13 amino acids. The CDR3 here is CASSSAVNSPLHF. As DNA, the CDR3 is TGTGCCAGCAGTTCGGCGGTAAATTCACCCCTCCACTTT.

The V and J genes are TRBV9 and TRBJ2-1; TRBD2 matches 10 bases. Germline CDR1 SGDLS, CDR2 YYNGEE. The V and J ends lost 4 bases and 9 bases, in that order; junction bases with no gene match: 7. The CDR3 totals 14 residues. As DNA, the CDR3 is TGTGCCAGCAGCATACGGACTAGCGGAGGTGAGCAGTTCTTC. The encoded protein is CASSIRTSGGEQFF.

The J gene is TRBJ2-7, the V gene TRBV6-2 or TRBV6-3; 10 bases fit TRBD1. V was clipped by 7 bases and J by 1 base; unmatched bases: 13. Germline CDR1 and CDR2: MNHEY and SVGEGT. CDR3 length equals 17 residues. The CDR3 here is CASKPQGQGLLSYEQYF. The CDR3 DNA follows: TGTGCCAGCAAGCCCCAGGGACAGGGGTTGCTATCCTACGAGCAGTACTTC.

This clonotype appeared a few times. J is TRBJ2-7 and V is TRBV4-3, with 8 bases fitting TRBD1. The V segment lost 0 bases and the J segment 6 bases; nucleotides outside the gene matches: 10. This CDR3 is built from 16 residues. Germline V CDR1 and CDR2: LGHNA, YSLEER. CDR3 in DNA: TGCGCCAGCAGCCAAGATACCGGGCAGGGGGCTGGCGAGCAGTACTTC. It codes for CASSQDTGQGAGEQYF.

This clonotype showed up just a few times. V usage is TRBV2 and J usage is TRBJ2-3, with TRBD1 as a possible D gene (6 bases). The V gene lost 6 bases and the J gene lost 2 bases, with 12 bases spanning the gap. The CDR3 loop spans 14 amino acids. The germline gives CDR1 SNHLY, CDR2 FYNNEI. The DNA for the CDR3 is TGTGCCAGCAGGCTGGACAGACACACAGATACGCAGTATTTT. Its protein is CASRLDRHTDTQYF.

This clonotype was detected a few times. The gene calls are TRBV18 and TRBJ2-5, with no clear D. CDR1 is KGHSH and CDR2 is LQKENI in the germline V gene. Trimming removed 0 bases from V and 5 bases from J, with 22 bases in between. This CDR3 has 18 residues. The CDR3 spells CASSPPAWTTKELETQYF. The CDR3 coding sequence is TGTGCCAGCTCACCACCGGCATGGACGACCAAGGAGTTGGAGACCCAGTACTTC.

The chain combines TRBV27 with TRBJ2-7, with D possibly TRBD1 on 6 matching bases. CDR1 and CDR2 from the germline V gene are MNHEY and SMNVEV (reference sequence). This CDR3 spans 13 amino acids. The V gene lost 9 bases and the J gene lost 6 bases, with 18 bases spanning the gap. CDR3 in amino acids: CASRGGGAGEQYF. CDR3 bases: TGTGCCAGTCGAGGGGGTGGAGCAGGCGAGCAGTACTTC.

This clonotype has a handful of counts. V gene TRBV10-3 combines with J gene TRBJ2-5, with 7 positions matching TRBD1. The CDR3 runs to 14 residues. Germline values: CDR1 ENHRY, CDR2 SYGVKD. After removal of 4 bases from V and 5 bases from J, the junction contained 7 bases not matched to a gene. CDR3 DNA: TGTGCCATCAGTGTCAAGGGGGCAGGGGAGACCCAGTACTTC. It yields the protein CAISVKGAGETQYF.

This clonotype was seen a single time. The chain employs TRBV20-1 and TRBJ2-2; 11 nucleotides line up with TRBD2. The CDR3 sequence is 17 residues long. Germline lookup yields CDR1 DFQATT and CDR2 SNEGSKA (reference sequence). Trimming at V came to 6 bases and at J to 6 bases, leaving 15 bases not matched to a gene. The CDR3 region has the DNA TGCAGTGCGAGACTAGCGGGATTCCGTCGTAAAGCCGGGGAGCTGTTTTTT. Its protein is CSARLAGFRRKAGELFF.

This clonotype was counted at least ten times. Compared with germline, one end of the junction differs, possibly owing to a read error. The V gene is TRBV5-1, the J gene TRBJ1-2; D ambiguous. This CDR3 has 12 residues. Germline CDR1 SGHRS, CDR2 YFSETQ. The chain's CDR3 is CASSLVGDGYTF. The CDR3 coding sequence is TGTGCCAGCAGTTTAGTCGGCGATGGCTACACCTTC.

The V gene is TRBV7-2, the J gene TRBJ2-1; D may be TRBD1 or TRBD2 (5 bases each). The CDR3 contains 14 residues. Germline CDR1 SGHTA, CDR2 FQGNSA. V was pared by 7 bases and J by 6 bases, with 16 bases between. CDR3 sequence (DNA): TGTGCCAGCATGACAGAGTCCGGGATCAATGAGCAGTTCTTC. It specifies CASMTESGINEQFF. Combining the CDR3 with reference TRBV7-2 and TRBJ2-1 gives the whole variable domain GAGVSQSPSNKVTEKGKDVELRCDPISGHTALYWYRQSLGQGLEFLIYFQGNSAPDKSGLPSDRFSAERTGGSVSTLTIQRTQQEDSAVYLCASMTESGINEQFFGPGTRLTVL.